This T cell receptor (beta chain) was found in a study of OX40 agonist ivuxolimab in advanced cancers. At the level of the study: Patients' therapy was ivuxolimab, an antibody that acts as an agonist of OX40 (CD134).

The data were produced by immunoSEQ multiplex PCR, yet TCRdb's version contains in-frame clones alone and is incomplete. The repertoire has about 77,000 clones, about 93% of them found once; the top ten carry about 0.32%. After removal of 1 base from V and 4 bases from J, the junction contained 7 bases not matched to a gene. Germline values: CDR1 SGHVS, CDR2 FQNEAQ. This CDR3 is 15 amino acids long. Broader study findings: More expanded clones were seen, on average, in CD8+ T cells than in CD4+. The authors also found low normalized T-cell clonal expansion in some nonresponders.

With respect to this clone: The antigen remains unidentified.

The sequencing here drew on CD4+ or CD8+ T cells sorted from blood, taken in a trial of the OX40 agonist ivuxolimab. The rearrangement links TRBV7-8 to TRBJ2-7; 7 bases match TRBD1. The receptor was isolated from an adult with an advanced solid tumor such as melanoma, head and neck, liver or kidney cancer. Here the CDR3 reads CASSLVKGAGYEQYF. The CDR3 DNA follows: TGTGCCAGCAGCTTAGTAAAGGGGGCAGGATACGAGCAGTACTTC. The complete variable domain, with remaining parts taken from reference TRBV7-8 and TRBJ2-7, reads GAGVSQSPRYKVAKRGQDVALRCDPISGHVSLFWYQQALGQGPEFLTYFQNEAQLDKSGLPSDRFFAERPEGSVSTLKIQRTQQEDSAVYLCASSLVKGAGYEQYFGPGTRLTVT.